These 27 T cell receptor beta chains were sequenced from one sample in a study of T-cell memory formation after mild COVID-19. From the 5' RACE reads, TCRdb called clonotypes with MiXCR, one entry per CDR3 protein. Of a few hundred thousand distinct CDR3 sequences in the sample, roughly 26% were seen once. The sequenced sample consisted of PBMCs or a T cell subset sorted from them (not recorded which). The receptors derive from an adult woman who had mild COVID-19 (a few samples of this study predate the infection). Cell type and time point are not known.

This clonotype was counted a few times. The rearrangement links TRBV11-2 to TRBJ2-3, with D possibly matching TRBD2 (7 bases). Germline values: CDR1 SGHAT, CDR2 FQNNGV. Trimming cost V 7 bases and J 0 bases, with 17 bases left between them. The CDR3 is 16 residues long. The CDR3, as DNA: TGTGCCAGCAATGGACTGGGGGGGCATAGCACAGATACGCAGTATTTT. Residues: CASNGLGGHSTDTQYF.

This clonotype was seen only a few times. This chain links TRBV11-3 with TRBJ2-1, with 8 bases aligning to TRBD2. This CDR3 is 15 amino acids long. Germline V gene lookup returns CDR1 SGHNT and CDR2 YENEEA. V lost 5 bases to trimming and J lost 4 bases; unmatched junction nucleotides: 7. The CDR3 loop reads CASSEASGFYNEQFF. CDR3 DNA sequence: TGTGCCAGCAGCGAAGCTAGCGGGTTTTACAATGAGCAGTTCTTC. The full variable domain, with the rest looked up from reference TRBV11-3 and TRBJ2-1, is EAGVVQSPRYKIIEKKQPVAFWCNPISGHNTLYWYLQNLGQGPELLIRYENEEAVDDSQLPKDRFSAERLKGVDSTLKIQPAELGDSAVYLCASSEASGFYNEQFFGPGTRLTVL.

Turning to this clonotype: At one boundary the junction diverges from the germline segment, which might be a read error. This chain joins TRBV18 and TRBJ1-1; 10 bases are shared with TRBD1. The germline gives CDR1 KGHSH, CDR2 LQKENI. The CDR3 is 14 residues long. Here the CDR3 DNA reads TGTGCCAGCTCCCCACCGGGACAGGGGAGATCAGCTTTCTTT. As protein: CASSPPGQGRSAFF.

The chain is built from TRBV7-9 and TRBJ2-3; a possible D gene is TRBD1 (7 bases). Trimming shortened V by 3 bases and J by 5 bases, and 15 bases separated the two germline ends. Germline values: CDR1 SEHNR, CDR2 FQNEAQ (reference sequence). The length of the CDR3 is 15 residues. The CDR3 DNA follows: TGTGCCAGCAGCTTTGGACAGGCGCGGGAAGATACGCAGTATTTT. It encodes CASSFGQAREDTQYF.

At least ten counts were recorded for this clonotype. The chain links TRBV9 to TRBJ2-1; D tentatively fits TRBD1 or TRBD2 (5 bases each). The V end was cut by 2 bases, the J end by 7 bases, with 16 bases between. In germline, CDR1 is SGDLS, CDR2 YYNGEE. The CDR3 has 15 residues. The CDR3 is CASSVGTLRPNEQFF. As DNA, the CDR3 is TGTGCCAGCAGCGTGGGGACCCTCAGACCTAATGAGCAGTTCTTC.

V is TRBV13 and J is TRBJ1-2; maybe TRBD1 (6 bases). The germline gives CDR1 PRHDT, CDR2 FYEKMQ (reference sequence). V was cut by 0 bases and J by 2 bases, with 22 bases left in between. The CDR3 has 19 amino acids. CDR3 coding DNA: TGTGCCAGCAGCTTAGGCCTAGGGGGGCACGGTAGGACCAACTATGGCTACACCTTC. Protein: CASSLGLGGHGRTNYGYTF.

The CDR3 reads CASSEDRDRPNYGYTF. The CDR3 region has the DNA TGTGCCAGCAGCGAAGACCGGGACAGACCTAACTATGGCTACACCTTC. The rearrangement links TRBV9 to TRBJ1-2; 7 nucleotides align to TRBD1. This CDR3 region has 16 residues. Germline V gene sequence: CDR1 SGDLS, CDR2 YYNGEE. After removal of 3 bases from V and 0 bases from J, the junction contained 8 bases not matched to a gene.

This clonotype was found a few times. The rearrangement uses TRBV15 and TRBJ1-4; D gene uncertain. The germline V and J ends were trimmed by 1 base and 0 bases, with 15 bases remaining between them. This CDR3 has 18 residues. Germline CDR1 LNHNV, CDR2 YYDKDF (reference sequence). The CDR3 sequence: CATSRGRNPGATNEKLFF. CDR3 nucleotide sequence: TGTGCCACCAGCAGAGGACGGAACCCCGGGGCAACTAATGAAAAACTGTTTTTT.

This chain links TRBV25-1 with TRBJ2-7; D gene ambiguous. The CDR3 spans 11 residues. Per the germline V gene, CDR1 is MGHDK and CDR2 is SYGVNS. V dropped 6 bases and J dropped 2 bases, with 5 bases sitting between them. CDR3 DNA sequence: TGTGCCAGCAGGGGTACCTACGAGCAGTACTTC. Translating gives CASRGTYEQYF.

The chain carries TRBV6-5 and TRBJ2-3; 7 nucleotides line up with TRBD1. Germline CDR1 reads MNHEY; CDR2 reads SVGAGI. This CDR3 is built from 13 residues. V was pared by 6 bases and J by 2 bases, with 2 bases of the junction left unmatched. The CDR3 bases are TGTGCCAGCAGCGGGACAGTCACAGATACGCAGTATTTT. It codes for CASSGTVTDTQYF.

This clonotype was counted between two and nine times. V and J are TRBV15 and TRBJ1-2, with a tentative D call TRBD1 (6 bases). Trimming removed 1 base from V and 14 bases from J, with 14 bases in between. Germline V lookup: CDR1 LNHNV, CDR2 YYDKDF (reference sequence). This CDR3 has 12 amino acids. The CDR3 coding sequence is TGTGCCACCAGCAGAGTAGGACTTGGACAGACCTTC. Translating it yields CATSRVGLGQTF.

In nucleotides, the CDR3 is TGTGCCAGCAGCGTACAGATCGGACAGGGGTCGAATACGCAGTATTTT. Encoded protein: CASSVQIGQGSNTQYF. The V call is TRBV9, the J call TRBJ2-3; 9 bases are a match to TRBD1. V trimming: 1 base; J trimming: 7 bases; junction bases outside the gene matches: 10. Germline CDR1 reads SGDLS; CDR2 reads YYNGEE. There are 16 residues in the CDR3.

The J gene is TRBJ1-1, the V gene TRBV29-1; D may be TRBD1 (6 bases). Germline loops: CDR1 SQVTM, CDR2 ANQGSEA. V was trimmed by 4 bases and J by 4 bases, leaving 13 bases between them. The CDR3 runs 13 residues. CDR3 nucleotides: TGCAGCGTTGCGATCGGAGGGGGCACTGAAGCTTTCTTT. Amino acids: CSVAIGGGTEAFF.

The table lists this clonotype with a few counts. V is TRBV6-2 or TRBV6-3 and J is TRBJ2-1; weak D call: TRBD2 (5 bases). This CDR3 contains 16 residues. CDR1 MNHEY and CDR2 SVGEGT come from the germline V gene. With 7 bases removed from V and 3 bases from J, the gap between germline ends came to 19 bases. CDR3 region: CASTVHPGMLYNEQFF. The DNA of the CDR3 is TGTGCCAGCACAGTTCATCCGGGGATGCTCTACAATGAGCAGTTCTTC.

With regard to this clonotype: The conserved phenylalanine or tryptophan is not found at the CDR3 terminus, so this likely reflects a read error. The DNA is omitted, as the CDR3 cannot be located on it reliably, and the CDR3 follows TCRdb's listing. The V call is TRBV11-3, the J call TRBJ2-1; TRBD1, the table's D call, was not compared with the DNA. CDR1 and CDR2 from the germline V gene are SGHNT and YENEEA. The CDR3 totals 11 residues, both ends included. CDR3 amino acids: CASSLEGPASV.

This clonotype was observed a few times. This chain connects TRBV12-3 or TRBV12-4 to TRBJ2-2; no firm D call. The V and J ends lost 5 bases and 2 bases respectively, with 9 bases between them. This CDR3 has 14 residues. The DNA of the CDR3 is TGTGCCAGCAGTCGACCCTATAACACCGGGGAGCTGTTTTTT. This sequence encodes CASSRPYNTGELFF.

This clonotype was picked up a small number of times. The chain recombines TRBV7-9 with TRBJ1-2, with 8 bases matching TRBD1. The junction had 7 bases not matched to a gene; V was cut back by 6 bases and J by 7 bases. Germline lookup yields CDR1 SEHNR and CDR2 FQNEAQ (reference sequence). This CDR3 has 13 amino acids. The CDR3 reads CASSRPGGSGYTF. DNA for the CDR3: TGTGCCAGCAGTCGACCAGGGGGCTCTGGCTACACCTTC. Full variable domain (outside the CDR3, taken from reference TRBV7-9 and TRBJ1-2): DTGVSQNPRHKITKRGQNVTFRCDPISEHNRLYWYRQTLGQGPEFLTYFQNEAQLEKSRLLSDRFSAERPKGSFSTLEIQRTEQGDSAMYLCASSRPGGSGYTFGSGTRLTVV.

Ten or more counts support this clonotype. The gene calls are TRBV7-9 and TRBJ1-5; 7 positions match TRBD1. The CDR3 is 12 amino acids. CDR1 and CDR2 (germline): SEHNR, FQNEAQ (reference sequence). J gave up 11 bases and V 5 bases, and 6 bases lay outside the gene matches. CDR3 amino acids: CASSHTGEAQHF. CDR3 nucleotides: TGTGCCAGCAGCCATACAGGGGAGGCCCAGCATTTT.

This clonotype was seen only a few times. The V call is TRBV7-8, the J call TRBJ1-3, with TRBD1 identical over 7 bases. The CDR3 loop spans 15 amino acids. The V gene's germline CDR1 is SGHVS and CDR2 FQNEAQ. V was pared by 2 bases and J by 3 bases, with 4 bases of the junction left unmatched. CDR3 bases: TGTGCCAGCAGCTTACTCCGACAGGGTGGAAACACCATATATTTT. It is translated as CASSLLRQGGNTIYF.

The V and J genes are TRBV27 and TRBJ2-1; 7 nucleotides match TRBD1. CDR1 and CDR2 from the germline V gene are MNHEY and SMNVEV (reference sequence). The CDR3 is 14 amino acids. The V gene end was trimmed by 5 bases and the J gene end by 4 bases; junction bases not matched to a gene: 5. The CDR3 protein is CASSPMGQYNEQFF. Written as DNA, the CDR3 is TGTGCCAGCAGTCCCATGGGACAGTACAATGAGCAGTTCTTC.

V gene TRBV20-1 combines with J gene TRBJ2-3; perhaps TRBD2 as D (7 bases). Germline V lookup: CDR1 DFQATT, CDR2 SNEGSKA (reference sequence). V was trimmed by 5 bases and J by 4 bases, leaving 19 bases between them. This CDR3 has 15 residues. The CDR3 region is CSAGGGRGVADTQYF. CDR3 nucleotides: TGCAGTGCTGGGGGGGGCAGGGGAGTTGCAGATACGCAGTATTTT.

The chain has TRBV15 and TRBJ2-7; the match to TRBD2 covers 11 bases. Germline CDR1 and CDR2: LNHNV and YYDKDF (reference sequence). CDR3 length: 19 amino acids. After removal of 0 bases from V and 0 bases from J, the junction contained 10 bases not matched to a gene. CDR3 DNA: TGTGCCACCAGCAGAGATCGGGCTAGCGGGAGGCCCAGCTCCTACGAGCAGTACTTC. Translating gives CATSRDRASGRPSSYEQYF.

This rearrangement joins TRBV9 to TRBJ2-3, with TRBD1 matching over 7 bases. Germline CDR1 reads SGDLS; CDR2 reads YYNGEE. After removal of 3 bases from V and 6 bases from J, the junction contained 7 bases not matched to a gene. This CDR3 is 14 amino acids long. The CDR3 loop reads CASSAGQFRDTQYF. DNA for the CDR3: TGTGCCAGCAGCGCGGGACAGTTTCGGGATACGCAGTATTTT.

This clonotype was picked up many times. The CDR3 nucleotides are TGTGCCAGCAGTTTACGGCCAGGCTCCACCGGGGAGCTGTTTTTT. This translates into CASSLRPGSTGELFF. The rearrangement links TRBV12-3 or TRBV12-4 to TRBJ2-2; D call uncertain. The V gene lost 2 bases and the J gene lost 4 bases, with 11 bases spanning the gap. This CDR3 is 15 amino acids long.

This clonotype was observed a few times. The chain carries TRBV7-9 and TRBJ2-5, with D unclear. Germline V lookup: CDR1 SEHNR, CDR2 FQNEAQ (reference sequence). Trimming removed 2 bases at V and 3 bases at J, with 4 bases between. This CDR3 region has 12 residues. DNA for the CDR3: TGTGCCAGCAGCTTAATCGAAGAGACCCAGTACTTC. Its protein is CASSLIEETQYF.

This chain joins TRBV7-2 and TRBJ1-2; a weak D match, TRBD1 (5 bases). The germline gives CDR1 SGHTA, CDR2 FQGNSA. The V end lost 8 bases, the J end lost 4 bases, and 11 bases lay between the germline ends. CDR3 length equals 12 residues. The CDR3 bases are TGTGCCAGCTTGTCGACAGCCTATGGCTACACCTTC. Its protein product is CASLSTAYGYTF.

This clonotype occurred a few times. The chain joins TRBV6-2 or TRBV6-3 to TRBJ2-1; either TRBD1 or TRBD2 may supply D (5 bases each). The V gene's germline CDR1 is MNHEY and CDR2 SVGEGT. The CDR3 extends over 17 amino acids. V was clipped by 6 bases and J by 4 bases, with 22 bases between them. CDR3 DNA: TGTGCCAGCAGCGACGGACTGGGCAGCCCAGGGTACAATGAGCAGTTCTTC. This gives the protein CASSDGLGSPGYNEQFF.